Reported below is one T cell receptor (beta chain). The target of this receptor is not known. No base quality information exists; no much larger clone differs at one position. Data came from an Illumina HiSeq 2500. Quantitative 5'-RACE with molecular barcodes was the method used to prepare the TCR beta libraries. Under the source paper's analysis protocol: Disease-linked TCR variants were identified with a new computational method built on a probabilistic model of VDJ rearrangement. The public reads were quality trimmed at Q25 with fastp and then assembled into clones with MiXCR by TCRdb, keeping productive beta chains. Every distinct CDR3 protein forms one entry, paired with its most common genes and DNA. The V and J calls and clone size come from TCRdb's table, not from the authors' own analysis. This sample gives 700,000 to 850,000 distinct CDR3 sequences in total; around 11% of them show up just once. About 0.49% of the sample comes from the top ten.

The record originates from a study of CD8 T cells in ankylosing spondylitis (TCRdb year 2017). Regarding the study in general: The study set out to find disease-linked TCR variants by profiling T cell receptor beta repertoires in ankylosing spondylitis patients and healthy donors. The full study cohort was made up of over 20 ankylosing spondylitis patients and 108 healthy donors. Peripheral blood samples were taken, and synovial fluid was additionally collected from ankylosing spondylitis patients. The paper as a whole reports these results and caveats: Some of the motif variants had been reported before in the synovial fluid and blood of reactive arthritis patients, a finding that suggests common disease-initiation mechanisms. The disease-linked clones were reported to be significantly enriched in matched synovial fluid samples from ankylosing spondylitis patients. The disease-linked clones had a CD8+ phenotype and were found at relatively low frequencies in peripheral blood. Blood from ankylosing spondylitis patients appeared to be characterized by a TCR beta motif composed of 7 to 9 highly homologous amino acid variants.

CDR1 and CDR2 are read off the germline V gene (reference sequence) as SEHNR and FQNEAQ. Taken from cysteine to phenylalanine, the CDR3 has 13 residues. Left in the record is the CDR3 DNA by itself, 39 bases read in frame from the first base. The germline ends are 12 bases apart after V is trimmed by 3 bases and J by 9 bases. The sample consisted of blood, either unsorted or a sorted T cell fraction (not recorded which). This TCR was recovered from a male donor with ankylosing spondylitis. The chain is encoded by TRBV7-9 joined to TRBJ2-1; TRBD2 is a weak D gene call, 6 bases matching. At the DNA level, the sequence is TGTGCCAGCAGCTTTACGGGAGTTAGTGAGCAGTTCTTC. This is translated as CASSFTGVSEQFF.